The 24 T cell receptor beta chains in this list originate from one sample, sequenced in a study of blood T cell repertoires in COVID-19 (dated by TCRdb to 2020 to 2022). The library was generated by the immunoSEQ multiplex PCR assay. TCRdb obtained this table from immuneACCESS and retained in-frame rearrangements with V and J assigned. These tables miss some clones; where compared with another copy, unresolved V genes account for less than half of the shortfall, and the remainder is unexplained. A total of a few hundred thousand clones appear in this sample, 85% to 90% of them only once. Of the sample, more than 0.75% falls within the top ten clones. The sequencing input was peripheral blood. The receptors stem from a man younger than 45 with acute or convalescent COVID-19.

This chain links TRBV30 with TRBJ2-5; D gene uncertain. Trimming removed 1 base from V and 2 bases from J, with 2 bases in between. Germline CDR1 GTSNPN, CDR2 SVGIG (reference sequence). The CDR3 runs to 11 residues. The chain's CDR3 is CAWSAQETQYF. CDR3 in DNA: TGTGCCTGGAGTGCTCAAGAGACCCAGTACTTC. The variable domain in full, with the rest retrieved from reference TRBV30 and TRBJ2-5, is SQTIHQWPATLVQPVGSPLSLECTVEGTSNPNLYWYRQAAGRGLQLLFYSVGIGQISSEVPQNLSASRPQDRQFILSSKKLLLSDSGFYLCAWSAQETQYFGPGTRLLVL.

The chain is built from TRBV7-9 and TRBJ1-4; perhaps TRBD1 as D (6 bases). From germline, CDR1 is SEHNR and CDR2 FQNEAQ (reference sequence). Trimming stripped 4 bases from V and 1 base from J, with 19 bases between. CDR3 length: 18 amino acids. In DNA form, the CDR3 reads TGTGCCAGCAGCTCATTCAACAGGGCACGGGGAACTAATGAAAAACTGTTTTTT. Translation: CASSSFNRARGTNEKLFF.

This chain connects TRBV5-1 to TRBJ1-4, with D maybe TRBD1 (5 bases). Trimming removed 2 bases from V and 0 bases from J, with 8 bases in between. The CDR3 runs to 15 residues. The V gene's germline CDR1 is SGHRS and CDR2 YFSETQ. In DNA, the CDR3 is TGCGCCAGCAGCTTCGACAGATCAACTAATGAAAAACTGTTTTTT. Protein: CASSFDRSTNEKLFF.

This sequence joins TRBV4-1 and TRBJ1-4, with 8 bases identical to TRBD1. J gave up 12 bases and V 0 bases, and 6 bases lay outside the gene matches. The germline gives CDR1 MGHRA, CDR2 YSYEKL. This CDR3 has 14 amino acids. CDR3 coding DNA: TGCGCCAGCAGCCAAGAAATAAACAGGGGGGAACTGTTTTTT. Amino acid sequence: CASSQEINRGELFF.

V usage is TRBV2 and J usage is TRBJ1-1; 10 positions agree with TRBD1. Germline CDR1 reads SNHLY; CDR2 reads FYNNEI. Trimming cost V 5 bases and J 1 base; bases outside gene matches: 1. The CDR3 length is 14 residues. DNA for the CDR3: TGTGCCAGCAGTCGACAGGGGGCGAACACTGAAGCTTTCTTT. This codes for CASSRQGANTEAFF.

The chain uses TRBV30 and TRBJ1-5; the match to TRBD1 covers 8 bases. V lost 2 bases and J lost 5; bases outside the gene matches: 5. The CDR3 length is 14 residues. Per the germline V gene, CDR1 is GTSNPN and CDR2 is SVGIG (reference sequence). As DNA, the CDR3 is TGTGCCTGGAGTCCCTACAGGGGGGATCAGCCCCAGCATTTT. It encodes CAWSPYRGDQPQHF.

V is TRBV3-1 (or the pseudogene TRBV3-2) and J is TRBJ1-4, with 11 bases lining up with TRBD1. Germline V CDR1 and CDR2: LGHDT, YNNKEL (reference sequence). V shed 2 bases and J 14 bases; nucleotides not matched to a gene: 13. This CDR3 spans 16 amino acids. The CDR3 loop reads CASSQISDRGPIRLFF. The CDR3 region has the DNA TGTGCCAGCAGCCAAATTTCGGACAGGGGGCCCATAAGGCTGTTTTTT.

There are a few counts of this clone. The V call is TRBV4-1, the J call TRBJ2-7, with 8 nucleotides matching TRBD2. With V trimmed by 4 bases and J by 1 base, 9 bases remained unmatched. Germline assignment: CDR1 MGHRA and CDR2 YSYEKL. The CDR3 runs to 16 residues. In DNA, the CDR3 is TGCGCCAGCAGCCGCTCGGCGGCTAGCGGGTCCTACGAGCAGTACTTC. Protein: CASSRSAASGSYEQYF.

The chain's CDR3 is CASSLRGAPLGTEAFF. CDR3 coding DNA: TGTGCCAGCTCCCTCCGGGGGGCGCCTTTGGGCACTGAAGCTTTCTTT. The chain uses TRBV18 and TRBJ1-1; a weak D match, TRBD1 (6 bases). CDR3 size: 16 residues. CDR1 KGHSH and CDR2 LQKENI come from the germline V gene. Trimming pared 6 bases from V and 4 bases from J, leaving 21 bases between.

This chain joins TRBV19 and TRBJ2-2, with 11 nucleotides matching TRBD2. This CDR3 has 18 amino acids. V lost 0 bases and J lost 5; bases outside the gene matches: 8. CDR1 LNHDA and CDR2 SQIVND come from the germline V gene (reference sequence). The CDR3 reads CASSIDKLAGAMTGELFF. The CDR3 coding sequence is TGTGCCAGTAGTATAGATAAACTAGCGGGAGCGATGACCGGGGAGCTGTTTTTT.

The V gene is TRBV30, the J gene TRBJ2-1, with unresolved D. The CDR3 has 12 amino acids. Trimming cost V 2 bases and J 7 bases, with 9 bases left between them. CDR1 GTSNPN and CDR2 SVGIG come from the germline V gene (reference sequence). The CDR3 here is CAWSLRRNEQFF. The CDR3, as DNA: TGTGCCTGGAGTTTAAGGAGAAATGAGCAGTTCTTC.

The rearrangement uses TRBV19 and TRBJ1-5; the D gene is possibly TRBD1 (5 bases). Germline loops: CDR1 LNHDA, CDR2 SQIVND (reference sequence). The ends were cut back, 7 bases at V and 0 bases at J, with 7 bases in the middle. The CDR3 has 13 amino acids. The CDR3 coding sequence is TGTGCCAGTATAGGGGTTAGCAATCAGCCCCAGCATTTT. Translating gives CASIGVSNQPQHF.

The V call is TRBV29-1, the J call TRBJ1-1; a possible D gene is TRBD1 (6 bases). The V end was cut by 5 bases, the J end by 1 base, with 20 bases between. CDR3 length: 16 amino acids. The germline V gene encodes CDR1 SQVTM and CDR2 ANQGSEA. The CDR3 coding sequence is TGCAGCGTTTGTGGGACAAAAATAAGTTGGAACACTGAAGCTTTCTTT. As protein: CSVCGTKISWNTEAFF.

The J gene is TRBJ1-3, the V gene TRBV9, with D possibly TRBD1 on 5 matching bases. Germline V gene sequence: CDR1 SGDLS, CDR2 YYNGEE. The germline V and J ends were trimmed by 4 bases and 2 bases, with 19 bases remaining between them. The CDR3 is made up of 17 amino acids. The CDR3 region is CASSPASQGITGNTIYF. In DNA, the CDR3 is TGTGCCAGCAGCCCCGCTTCCCAGGGTATCACTGGAAACACCATATATTTT.

This chain joins TRBV15 and TRBJ1-2; D is perhaps TRBD1 (6 bases). CDR3 length: 14 amino acids. The germline V gene encodes CDR1 LNHNV and CDR2 YYDKDF (reference sequence). Between the trimmed V and J ends, which lost 0 bases and 4 bases, there was a span of 9 bases. CDR3 loop: CATSREDRIYGYTF. The DNA for the CDR3 is TGTGCCACCAGCAGAGAGGACAGAATCTATGGCTACACCTTC. Variable domain in full (rest from reference TRBV15 and TRBJ1-2): DAMVIQNPRYQVTQFGKPVTLSCSQTLNHNVMYWYQQKSSQAPKLLFHYYDKDFNNEADTPDNFQSRRPNTSFCFLDIRSPGLGDTAMYLCATSREDRIYGYTFGSGTRLTVV.

V and J are TRBV2 and TRBJ1-3; weak D call: TRBD1 (6 bases). Germline V gene lookup returns CDR1 SNHLY and CDR2 FYNNEI. The CDR3 totals 18 residues. V gave up 6 bases and J gave up 0 bases, with 21 bases separating them. CDR3 residues: CASRIRQVLSSSGNTIYF. The CDR3 DNA is TGTGCCAGCAGGATTAGACAGGTCCTCTCAAGCTCTGGAAACACCATATATTTT.

V usage is TRBV30 and J usage is TRBJ1-1, with a possible D match to TRBD1 (5 bases). Germline V gives CDR1 GTSNPN, CDR2 SVGIG (reference sequence). Trimming pared 4 bases from V and 2 bases from J, leaving 14 bases between. The CDR3 consists of 14 residues. The CDR3, as DNA: TGTGCCTGGACCCTCGAGACAGCAAACACTGAAGCTTTCTTT. This encodes CAWTLETANTEAFF.

The chain employs TRBV27 and TRBJ2-5; the D gene is possibly TRBD2 (6 bases). Germline lookup yields CDR1 MNHEY and CDR2 SMNVEV (reference sequence). Trimming removed 3 bases from V and 7 bases from J, with 18 bases in between. This CDR3 is built from 15 residues. CDR3 coding DNA: TGTGCCAGCAGTTTCTCGGGGGACTCCCCGGGGACCCAGTACTTC. This sequence encodes CASSFSGDSPGTQYF.

The chain links TRBV18 to TRBJ2-7, with D possibly matching TRBD1 (5 bases). V dropped 6 bases and J dropped 0 bases, with 18 bases sitting between them. The CDR3 has 16 amino acids. Germline CDR1 is KGHSH and CDR2 is LQKENI. CDR3: CASSHKGVPSSYEQYF. The DNA of the CDR3 is TGTGCCAGCTCTCACAAAGGGGTCCCCAGCTCCTACGAGCAGTACTTC.

The chain combines TRBV10-3 with TRBJ1-1; 9 nucleotides line up with TRBD1. This CDR3 comprises 14 residues. Germline V gene lookup returns CDR1 ENHRY and CDR2 SYGVKD. Germline trimming cut 6 bases from V and 4 bases from J; bases unmatched to any gene: 6. CDR3 coding DNA: TGTGCCATCAGACCACAGGGGGCTGGCACTGAAGCTTTCTTT. It yields the protein CAIRPQGAGTEAFF.

The chain has TRBV6-5 and TRBJ2-7; TRBD2 aligns across 12 bases. The germline CDR1 and CDR2 sequences are MNHEY and SVGAGI. V was pared by 10 bases and J by 0 bases, with 4 bases of the junction left unmatched. The CDR3 extends over 14 amino acids. CDR3 amino acids: CATVTSGSSYEQYF. The CDR3 DNA is TGTGCCACCGTGACTAGCGGGAGCTCCTACGAGCAGTACTTC.

The chain couples TRBV7-9 to TRBJ2-7, with D perhaps matching TRBD1 (5 bases). V lost 2 bases and J lost 2, with 10 bases in between. Germline loops: CDR1 SEHNR, CDR2 FQNEAQ (reference sequence). The length of the CDR3 is 14 residues. The CDR3, as DNA: TGTGCCAGCAGCTTATCGGCACAGGCCTACGAGCAGTACTTC. Its protein product is CASSLSAQAYEQYF. The full variable domain, its missing parts supplied by reference TRBV7-9 and TRBJ2-7, is DTGVSQNPRHKITKRGQNVTFRCDPISEHNRLYWYRQTLGQGPEFLTYFQNEAQLEKSRLLSDRFSAERPKGSFSTLEIQRTEQGDSAMYLCASSLSAQAYEQYFGPGTRLTVT.

The V gene is TRBV30, the J gene TRBJ1-1, with D uncertain. Germline V gives CDR1 GTSNPN, CDR2 SVGIG (reference sequence). The length of the CDR3 is 13 residues. With 4 bases removed from V and 8 bases from J, the gap between germline ends came to 17 bases. As DNA, the CDR3 is TGTGCCTGGAACACCCGCCGGGAGTCGGAAGCTTTCTTT. This codes for CAWNTRRESEAFF.

CDR3: CASGPYTDTQYF. The DNA of the CDR3 is TGTGCTAGTGGTCCCTACACAGATACGCAGTATTTT. The chain links TRBV12-5 to TRBJ2-3; D unclear. Germline values: CDR1 LGHNT, CDR2 FRNRAP. There are 12 residues in the CDR3. The V end was cut by 5 bases, the J end by 2 bases, with 5 bases between.